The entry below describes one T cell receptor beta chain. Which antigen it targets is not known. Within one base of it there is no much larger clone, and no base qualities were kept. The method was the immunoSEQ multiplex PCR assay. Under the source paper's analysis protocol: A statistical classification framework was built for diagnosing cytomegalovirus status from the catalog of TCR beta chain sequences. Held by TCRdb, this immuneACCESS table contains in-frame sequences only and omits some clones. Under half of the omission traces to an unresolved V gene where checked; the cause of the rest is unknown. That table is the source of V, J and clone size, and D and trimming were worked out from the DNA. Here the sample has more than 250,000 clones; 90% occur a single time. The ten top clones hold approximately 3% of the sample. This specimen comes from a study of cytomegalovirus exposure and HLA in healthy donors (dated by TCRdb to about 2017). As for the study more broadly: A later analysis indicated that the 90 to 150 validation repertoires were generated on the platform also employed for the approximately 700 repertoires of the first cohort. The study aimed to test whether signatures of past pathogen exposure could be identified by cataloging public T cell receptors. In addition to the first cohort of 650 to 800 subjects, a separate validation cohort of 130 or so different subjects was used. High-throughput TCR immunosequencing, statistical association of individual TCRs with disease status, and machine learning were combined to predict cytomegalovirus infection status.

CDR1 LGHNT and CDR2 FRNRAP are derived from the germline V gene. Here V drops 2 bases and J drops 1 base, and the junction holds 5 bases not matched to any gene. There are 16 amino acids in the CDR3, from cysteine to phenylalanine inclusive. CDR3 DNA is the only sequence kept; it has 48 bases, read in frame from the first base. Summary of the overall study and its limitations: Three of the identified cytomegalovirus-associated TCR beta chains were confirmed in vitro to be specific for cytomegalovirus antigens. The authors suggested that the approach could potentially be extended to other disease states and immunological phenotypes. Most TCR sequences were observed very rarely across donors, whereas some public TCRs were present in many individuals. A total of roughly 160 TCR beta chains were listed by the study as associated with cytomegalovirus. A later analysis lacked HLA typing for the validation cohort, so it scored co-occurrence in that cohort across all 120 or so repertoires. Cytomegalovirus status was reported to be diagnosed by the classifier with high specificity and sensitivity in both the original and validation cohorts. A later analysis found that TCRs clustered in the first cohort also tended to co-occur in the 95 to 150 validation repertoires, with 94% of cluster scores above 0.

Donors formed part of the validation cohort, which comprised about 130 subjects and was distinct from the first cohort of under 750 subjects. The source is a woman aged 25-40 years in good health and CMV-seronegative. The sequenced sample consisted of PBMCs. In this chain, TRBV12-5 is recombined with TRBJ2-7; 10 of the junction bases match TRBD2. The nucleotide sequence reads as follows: TGTGCTAGTGGTTTGAGGCAGCGGGAGGGATCCTACGAGCAGTACTTC. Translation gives CASGLRQREGSYEQYF.